Shown below are 29 T cell receptor beta chains from a single sample sequenced in a study of beta chain features in type 1 diabetes. What was sequenced were expressed TCRB transcripts, since all of the isolated RNA had been reverse transcribed. Clones were read by immunoSEQ multiplex PCR, and TCRdb kept only the in-frame ones, dropping some. The sample gives under 400,000 clones, 12% to 15% of which show up once; 6.7% is in the top ten. Source material: central memory CD4+ T cells from blood. The origin of the receptors is a man aged 25 to 45 in good health.

The chain combines TRBV7-6 with TRBJ1-4; a weak D match, TRBD1 (5 bases). The CDR3 covers 15 residues. The germline CDR1 and CDR2 sequences are SGHVS and FNYEAQ. V was trimmed by 1 base and J by 3 bases, leaving 9 bases between them. As DNA, the CDR3 is TGTGCCAGCAGCTTAGTTTGGGGGGCTAATGAAAAACTGTTTTTT. It yields the protein CASSLVWGANEKLFF.

This clone was picked up a small number of times. The chain recombines TRBV9 with TRBJ2-1; 7 bases fit TRBD1. The CDR3 spans 15 residues. J lost 6 bases, V lost 0 bases, and 6 bases had no gene match. Germline loops: CDR1 SGDLS, CDR2 YYNGEE. The CDR3 bases are TGTGCCAGCAGCGTAGCCGACAGGGTAGGCAATGAGCAGTTCTTC. Amino acid sequence: CASSVADRVGNEQFF.

V is TRBV4-3 and J is TRBJ1-2; D is undetermined. The germline V and J ends were trimmed by 1 base and 4 bases, with 13 bases remaining between them. Germline V gene data show CDR1 as LGHNA and CDR2 as YSLEER. The CDR3 sequence is 15 residues long. The DNA for the CDR3 is TGCGCCAGCAGCCAAGCGATCAGGAGACCCTATGGCTACACCTTC. Its translation: CASSQAIRRPYGYTF.

This clone showed up just a few times. The gene calls are TRBV27 and TRBJ1-4; D is undetermined. Germline CDR1 MNHEY, CDR2 SMNVEV (reference sequence). CDR3 length: 11 residues. V was pared by 5 bases and J by 6 bases, with 4 bases between. The CDR3 loop is CASSPYEKLFF. The CDR3 DNA follows: TGTGCCAGCAGTCCCTATGAAAAACTGTTTTTT.

J is TRBJ1-2 and V is TRBV9; D gene ambiguous. The CDR3 contains 15 residues. The germline gives CDR1 SGDLS, CDR2 YYNGEE. V was pared by 5 bases and J by 6 bases, with 20 bases between. The CDR3 DNA reads as TGTGCCAGCAGTCCTGCTCAATCTCCGGGCGATGGCTACACCTTC. It is translated as CASSPAQSPGDGYTF.

The J gene is TRBJ2-7, the V gene TRBV7-9; 7 bases line up with TRBD1. The CDR3 sequence is 17 residues long. After removal of 1 base from V and 2 bases from J, the junction contained 11 bases not matched to a gene. CDR1 and CDR2 (germline): SEHNR, FQNEAQ (reference sequence). CDR3 nucleotide sequence: TGTGCCAGCAGCTTAGTCCTGTCGGGACAGAATCCCTACGAGCAGTACTTC. This codes for CASSLVLSGQNPYEQYF.

In regard to this clone: Its ends do not fully match the called genes, so a read error is possible. The J gene is TRBJ2-6, the V gene TRBV5-4; D not resolved. This CDR3 is 15 amino acids long. Germline V gives CDR1 SGHNT, CDR2 YYREEE (reference sequence). The CDR3 is CASSPQNSGANVLTF. The CDR3 bases are TGCGCCAGCAGCCCTCAGAACTCTGGGGCCAACGTCCTGACTTTC.

The chain recombines TRBV18 with TRBJ1-4, with 10 nucleotides matching TRBD1. CDR3 length equals 15 residues. Germline V lookup: CDR1 KGHSH, CDR2 LQKENI. V lost 1 base to trimming and J lost 7 bases; unmatched junction nucleotides: 3. The CDR3 protein is CASSPRRDRGEKLFF. In DNA form, the CDR3 reads TGTGCCAGCTCACCACGCCGGGACAGGGGTGAAAAACTGTTTTTT.

Only a few counts were recorded for this clone. The chain couples TRBV6-6 to TRBJ1-1, with D uncertain. The germline V gene encodes CDR1 MNHNY and CDR2 SVGAGI (reference sequence). The CDR3 runs to 14 residues. Trimming removed 2 bases at V and 3 bases at J, with 10 bases between. CDR3 sequence reads: CASSYHSLYTEAFF. CDR3 coding DNA: TGTGCCAGCAGTTACCACAGCCTCTACACTGAAGCTTTCTTT.

This chain joins TRBV5-1 and TRBJ1-6; TRBD1 aligns across 10 bases. This CDR3 contains 15 residues. Germline CDR1 SGHRS, CDR2 YFSETQ. With V trimmed by 0 bases and J by 10 bases, 4 bases remained unmatched. CDR3 residues: CASSLAGQGRSPLHF. DNA of the CDR3: TGCGCCAGCAGCTTGGCGGGACAGGGGCGATCACCCCTCCACTTT.

This clone turned up a few times. V and J are TRBV25-1 and TRBJ2-3; D is undetermined. Deletions cut 8 bases from V and 2 bases from J, with 14 bases between. CDR1 is MGHDK and CDR2 is SYGVNS in the germline V gene. The CDR3 spans 14 residues. The CDR3 DNA reads TGTGCCAGCGGTCACTCGGGCTTCACAGATACGCAGTATTTT. Translating it yields CASGHSGFTDTQYF.

CDR3 in DNA: TGTGCCAGCCGCCGGGAGGTAAACTATGGCTACACCTTC. It codes for CASRREVNYGYTF. The rearrangement uses TRBV27 and TRBJ1-2, with no clear D. Looked up from germline, CDR1 is MNHEY and CDR2 is SMNVEV (reference sequence). V was trimmed by 8 bases and J by 2 bases, leaving 12 bases between them. This CDR3 is 13 amino acids long.

A few counts support this clone. This chain links TRBV7-2 with TRBJ2-3, with 7 nucleotides matching TRBD2. Per the germline V gene, CDR1 is SGHTA and CDR2 is FQGNSA. The CDR3 contains 15 residues. V shed 1 base, J shed 5 bases, and the junction held 6 bases outside the gene matches. CDR3 loop: CASSLGREGLDTQYF. In DNA form, the CDR3 reads TGTGCCAGCAGCTTAGGCAGGGAGGGACTAGATACGCAGTATTTT.

Remarks on this clone: Other DNA variants within this sample encode the same CDR3. J is TRBJ2-5 and V is TRBV7-2; D is unresolved. The CDR3 contains 13 residues. Trimming stripped 0 bases from V and 2 bases from J, with 4 bases between. The germline CDR1 and CDR2 sequences are SGHTA and FQGNSA. CDR3 protein: CASSLARQETQYF. The CDR3 DNA reads as TGTGCCAGCAGCTTAGCCAGACAAGAGACCCAGTACTTC.

V usage is TRBV5-1 and J usage is TRBJ2-5; 9 nucleotides match TRBD2. The germline gives CDR1 SGHRS, CDR2 YFSETQ. The V gene end was trimmed by 7 bases and the J gene end by 4 bases; junction bases not matched to a gene: 8. This CDR3 has 14 amino acids. The chain's CDR3 is CASRGGAGGETQYF. In nucleotides, the CDR3 is TGCGCCAGCCGAGGTGGAGCGGGGGGAGAGACCCAGTACTTC.

The V call is TRBV4-1, the J call TRBJ2-1, with D possibly matching TRBD1 (5 bases). Trimming left V 0 bases short and J 13 bases short, with 16 bases between. Germline loops: CDR1 MGHRA, CDR2 YSYEKL. This CDR3 comprises 14 residues. The CDR3 is CASSQEAGLGKQFF. The CDR3 DNA follows: TGCGCCAGCAGCCAAGAAGCAGGGCTGGGAAAACAGTTCTTC.

This clone occurred a few times. At one boundary the junction diverges from the germline segment, which might be a read error. The chain is built from TRBV6-1 and TRBJ1-2; D ambiguous. Germline CDR1 MNHNS, CDR2 SASEGT. The CDR3 is 12 amino acids. The CDR3 DNA sequence: TGTGCCAGCAGTGAAGCGGGTGTGGCGGGAGACTTC. Protein sequence: CASSEAGVAGDF.

This clone appeared a few times. The V gene is TRBV7-8, the J gene TRBJ2-1, with 11 bases that match TRBD2. From germline, CDR1 is SGHVS and CDR2 FQNEAQ. V dropped 2 bases and J dropped 10; count of bases not matched to a gene: 7. The CDR3 is made up of 15 amino acids. The chain's CDR3 is CASSLTSGGIREQFF. CDR3 coding DNA: TGTGCCAGCAGCTTAACTAGCGGGGGTATCCGAGAGCAGTTCTTC.

This clone came up a few times. CDR3 nucleotides: TGCACCAGCAGCCAGACCGGGACTAGCGGGGGTGGAGGCACAGATACGCAGTATTTT. Its protein product is CTSSQTGTSGGGGTDTQYF. The chain carries TRBV1 and TRBJ2-3; the table gives TRBD2 as D, unverified against the DNA. TRBV1 is recorded as a pseudogene. The CDR3 extends over 19 amino acids.

The sample holds a few counts of this clone. The chain joins TRBV27 to TRBJ2-3; D might be TRBD1 or TRBD2, each matching 6 bases. The CDR3 has 13 residues. V was trimmed by 8 bases and J by 7 bases, leaving 16 bases between them. The germline V gene encodes CDR1 MNHEY and CDR2 SMNVEV (reference sequence). CDR3 residues: CASVGGMGNTQYF. In DNA form, the CDR3 reads TGTGCCAGCGTAGGGGGGATGGGAAATACGCAGTATTTT.

The chain combines TRBV7-2 with TRBJ2-4; perhaps D is TRBD1 or TRBD2 (5 bases each). CDR1 and CDR2 from the germline V gene are SGHTA and FQGNSA. Between the trimmed V and J ends, which lost 1 base and 8 bases, there was a span of 12 bases. The CDR3 consists of 14 residues. The CDR3 DNA sequence: TGTGCCAGCAGCTTAGTAAGGGTGGGGGACATTCAGTACTTC. Translating gives CASSLVRVGDIQYF.

This clone has just a few counts. The rearrangement uses TRBV5-6 and TRBJ2-7; 8 bases are shared with TRBD1. Germline V CDR1 and CDR2: SGHDT, YYEEEE. With V trimmed by 4 bases and J by 2 bases, 8 bases remained unmatched. This CDR3 region has 15 residues. CDR3 sequence reads: CASSRKDRAAYEQYF. The DNA for the CDR3 is TGTGCCAGCAGCCGTAAGGACAGGGCCGCCTACGAGCAGTACTTC. The variable domain in full, with the rest retrieved from reference TRBV5-6 and TRBJ2-7, is DAGVTQSPTHLIKTRGQQVTLRCSPKSGHDTVSWYQQALGQGPQFIFQYYEEEERQRGNFPDRFSGHQFPNYSSELNVNALLLGDSALYLCASSRKDRAAYEQYFGPGTRLTVT.

This clone has more than one count but fewer than ten. The gene calls are TRBV5-1 and TRBJ2-5, with TRBD1 matching 7 bases. Trimming removed 0 bases from V and 5 bases from J; junction bases left unmatched: 16. The germline V gene encodes CDR1 SGHRS and CDR2 YFSETQ. The CDR3 contains 18 residues. Here the CDR3 DNA reads TGCGCCAGCAGCTTGGTGTCAGGGGGAAACAGAATAACGGAGACCCAGTACTTC. Its translation: CASSLVSGGNRITETQYF.

The J gene is TRBJ2-7, the V gene TRBV6-5; a weak D match, TRBD2 (6 bases). This CDR3 has 13 residues. Germline V gene lookup returns CDR1 MNHEY and CDR2 SVGAGI. V was trimmed by 7 bases and J by 3 bases, leaving 13 bases between them. In DNA form, the CDR3 reads TGTGCCAGCAAATCGTTTAGCGGCTACGAGCAGTACGTC. Protein product: CASKSFSGYEQYV.

This clone showed up many times. The chain recombines TRBV10-3 with TRBJ2-5; 7 nucleotides line up with TRBD1. CDR3 length: 13 amino acids. J gave up 7 bases and V 6 bases, and 8 bases lay outside the gene matches. Germline CDR1 is ENHRY and CDR2 is SYGVKD. CDR3 loop: CAISQGVRGTQYF. DNA of the CDR3: TGTGCCATCAGCCAGGGGGTTCGAGGGACCCAGTACTTC.

The J gene is TRBJ2-3, the V gene TRBV7-8; 8 bases align to TRBD2. Per the germline V gene, CDR1 is SGHVS and CDR2 is FQNEAQ. The CDR3 has 17 amino acids. Trimming cost V 1 base and J 3 bases; bases outside gene matches: 9. The CDR3 coding sequence is TGTGCCAGCAGCTTAGGGGCGGGGGGTCTTGTAACAGATACGCAGTATTTT. Its protein product is CASSLGAGGLVTDTQYF.

The chain joins TRBV6-1 to TRBJ2-7; D may match TRBD1 or TRBD2 (5 bases each). The length of the CDR3 is 17 residues. V dropped 1 base and J dropped 6 bases, with 22 bases sitting between them. Per the germline V gene, CDR1 is MNHNS and CDR2 is SASEGT. The chain's CDR3 is CASSEVGGGFRWSEQYF. The CDR3 bases are TGTGCCAGCAGTGAAGTGGGTGGGGGTTTTCGTTGGTCCGAGCAGTACTTC.

This clone was counted a few times. Written as DNA, the CDR3 is TGTGCCAGCAGTTACGGACGGTCGAACACTGAAGCTTTCTTT. Protein product: CASSYGRSNTEAFF. This chain joins TRBV27 and TRBJ1-1; D remains unclear. There are 14 residues in the CDR3. The germline V and J ends were trimmed by 4 bases and 1 base, with 10 bases remaining between them. Per germline, CDR1 MNHEY and CDR2 SMNVEV (reference sequence).

This rearrangement joins TRBV27 to TRBJ1-5, with a tentative D call TRBD1 (6 bases). Germline CDR1 is MNHEY and CDR2 is SMNVEV (reference sequence). Trimming left V 9 bases short and J 2 bases short, with 11 bases between. CDR3 length: 13 residues. CDR3 bases: TGTGCCAGTGGGGGCTGGGGCAATCAGCCCCAGCATTTT. Its protein is CASGGWGNQPQHF.